The 30 T cell receptor beta chains reported below all come from one sample, sequenced in a study of cytomegalovirus exposure and HLA in healthy donors. The PCR ran on 60 Vbeta and 13 Jbeta primers. Assay: immunoSEQ multiplex PCR; the TCRdb copy retains only in-frame clones and omits some. The top ten hold 1.2% to 1.5% of the sample, which has fewer than 200,000 clones, 65% to 85% seen once. Specimen: PBMCs. The receptor source for this set is a man between 60 and 70 years old in good health and CMV-seronegative.

V gene TRBV15 combines with J gene TRBJ2-3; the match to TRBD2 covers 8 bases. CDR1 LNHNV and CDR2 YYDKDF come from the germline V gene (reference sequence). Trimming removed 3 bases from V and 5 bases from J; junction bases left unmatched: 4. This CDR3 has 14 amino acids. CDR3 bases: TGTGCCACCAGCAGGACTAGCGTGGGAGATACGCAGTATTTT. Translated: CATSRTSVGDTQYF.

The CDR3 sequence: CASSRPGLAGTDTQYF. The CDR3 bases are TGCGCCAGCAGCAGACCCGGACTAGCCGGCACAGATACGCAGTATTTT. The rearrangement uses TRBV5-1 and TRBJ2-3; TRBD2 matches 8 bases. Germline CDR1 and CDR2: SGHRS and YFSETQ. The ends lost 4 bases at V and 1 base at J; junction bases unmatched: 8. The length of the CDR3 is 16 residues.

J is TRBJ1-5 and V is TRBV27; D remains unclear. CDR1 MNHEY and CDR2 SMNVEV come from the germline V gene (reference sequence). V dropped 3 bases and J dropped 6 bases, with 9 bases sitting between them. This CDR3 has 13 amino acids. The CDR3 nucleotides are TGTGCCAGCAGTTTCACTCTATTTCAGCCCCAGCATTTT. Translation: CASSFTLFQPQHF.

A remark on this clone: Different DNA sequences within this sample yield the same CDR3. The chain uses TRBV5-1 and TRBJ2-5, with 8 bases identical to TRBD1. The germline V gene encodes CDR1 SGHRS and CDR2 YFSETQ. The junction had 7 bases not matched to a gene; V was cut back by 3 bases and J by 0 bases. This CDR3 is 16 amino acids long. Here the CDR3 reads CASSSGTGGYQETQYF. The CDR3 DNA reads as TGCGCCAGCAGCTCAGGGACAGGAGGGTACCAAGAGACCCAGTACTTC.

The chain couples TRBV2 to TRBJ1-5, with D maybe TRBD1 (5 bases). Trimming left V 8 bases short and J 9 bases short, with 20 bases between. CDR1 SNHLY and CDR2 FYNNEI come from the germline V gene. The CDR3 consists of 14 residues. The CDR3 DNA reads TGTGCCAGCGACCTGGGATCGGAGGGGCGGCCCCAGCATTTT. It translates to CASDLGSEGRPQHF.

The chain has TRBV11-2 and TRBJ1-5, with a tentative D call TRBD1 (5 bases). The germline V gene encodes CDR1 SGHAT and CDR2 FQNNGV. V lost 5 bases and J lost 6, with 17 bases in between. The CDR3 is 15 residues long. The CDR3: CASSPDPGEGQPQHF. In DNA, the CDR3 is TGTGCCAGCAGCCCGGATCCGGGGGAGGGTCAGCCCCAGCATTTT. Combining the CDR3 with reference TRBV11-2 and TRBJ1-5 gives the whole variable domain EAGVAQSPRYKIIEKRQSVAFWCNPISGHATLYWYQQILGQGPKLLIQFQNNGVVDDSQLPKDRFSAERLKGVDSTLKIQPAKLEDSAVYLCASSPDPGEGQPQHFGDGTRLSIL.

In this sample, this clone turned up a few times. The rearrangement links TRBV6-5 to TRBJ1-3; 12 positions agree with TRBD1. The V segment lost 0 bases and the J segment 4 bases; nucleotides outside the gene matches: 1. Per the germline V gene, CDR1 is MNHEY and CDR2 is SVGAGI. This CDR3 has 16 residues. CDR3 DNA: TGTGCCAGCAGTTACTCGGGACAGGGGGCGGGAAACACCATATATTTT. This codes for CASSYSGQGAGNTIYF.

The rearrangement uses TRBV4-1 and TRBJ1-5; D uncertain. V dropped 1 base and J dropped 4 bases, with 8 bases sitting between them. Germline V gene lookup returns CDR1 MGHRA and CDR2 YSYEKL. The CDR3 consists of 14 residues. The CDR3 coding sequence is TGCGCCAGCAGCCAAGGGCGGTCAAATCAGCCCCAGCATTTT. This encodes CASSQGRSNQPQHF.

The J gene is TRBJ2-3, the V gene TRBV25-1, with 11 bases matching TRBD2. The CDR3 extends over 16 amino acids. In germline, CDR1 is MGHDK, CDR2 SYGVNS. Trimming removed 4 bases from V and 5 bases from J; junction bases left unmatched: 8. The CDR3 reads CASSGSLAGEVDTQYF. The CDR3 DNA is TGTGCCAGCAGTGGCTCACTAGCGGGAGAGGTAGATACGCAGTATTTT.

This clone is a singleton in its sample. The chain employs TRBV13 and TRBJ2-7; D not certain. Germline V CDR1 and CDR2: PRHDT, FYEKMQ (reference sequence). This CDR3 is 15 amino acids long. Deletions cut 0 bases from V and 6 bases from J, with 15 bases between. CDR3 sequence: CASSLGGLSNSEQYF. CDR3 in DNA: TGTGCCAGCAGCTTAGGTGGTCTAAGTAACTCCGAGCAGTACTTC.

The V and J genes are TRBV27 and TRBJ2-4; the match to TRBD2 covers 8 bases. V lost 3 bases and J lost 2; bases outside the gene matches: 12. Germline lookup yields CDR1 MNHEY and CDR2 SMNVEV (reference sequence). The CDR3 has 18 amino acids. The CDR3 DNA reads TGTGCCAGCAGTTTTTACGGGGGGGCCGATCTGTCCAAAAACATTCAGTACTTC. It codes for CASSFYGGADLSKNIQYF.

In its sample, this clone was seen a few times. This chain joins TRBV19 and TRBJ2-4; D unclear. Trimming pared 3 bases from V and 2 bases from J, leaving 14 bases between. Germline-derived CDR1 and CDR2 are LNHDA and SQIVND (reference sequence). The CDR3 is 16 amino acids. The CDR3 DNA reads as TGTGCCAGTAGTATTAACCGTCCACTAACCAAAAACATTCAGTACTTC. This gives the protein CASSINRPLTKNIQYF.

A note on this clone: The germline gene is not matched at one end of the junction; a read error may be the cause. V gene TRBV6-1 combines with J gene TRBJ2-1; 7 nucleotides match TRBD2. Per the germline V gene, CDR1 is MNHNS and CDR2 is SASEGT. The CDR3 contains 17 residues. The CDR3 loop is CASTERAGWSSYNEQFF. The CDR3 nucleotides are TGTGCCAGCACTGAAAGAGCGGGATGGAGCTCCTACAATGAGCAGTTCTTC.

For this clone: The sample holds other DNA sequences that translate to the same CDR3. The chain recombines TRBV2 with TRBJ1-5, with D perhaps matching TRBD1 (5 bases). The ends were cut back, 3 bases at V and 6 bases at J, with 12 bases in the middle. CDR1 is SNHLY and CDR2 is FYNNEI in the germline V gene. The CDR3 is 14 residues long. The CDR3 loop is CASSENQGSQPQHF. In DNA, the CDR3 is TGTGCCAGCAGTGAGAACCAGGGTAGTCAGCCCCAGCATTTT. Complete variable domain (other parts from reference TRBV2 and TRBJ1-5): EPEVTQTPSHQVTQMGQEVILRCVPISNHLYFYWYRQILGQKVEFLVSFYNNEISEKSEIFDDQFSVERPDGSNFTLKIRSTKLEDSAMYFCASSENQGSQPQHFGDGTRLSIL.

V usage is TRBV18 and J usage is TRBJ1-1; TRBD1 matches at 7 bases. CDR3 size: 14 residues. J gave up 5 bases and V 4 bases, and 7 bases lay outside the gene matches. The germline gives CDR1 KGHSH, CDR2 LQKENI. The CDR3 here is CASSQFDRETEAFF. The CDR3 DNA reads TGTGCCAGCTCACAATTCGACAGGGAAACTGAAGCTTTCTTT.

V is TRBV9 and J is TRBJ1-5; unclear D gene. V was trimmed by 0 bases and J by 3 bases, leaving 10 bases between them. The CDR3 runs 15 residues. The germline V gene has CDR1 SGDLS and CDR2 YYNGEE. The CDR3 DNA follows: TGTGCCAGCAGCGTAGATATGAGTTCCAATCAGCCCCAGCATTTT. It codes for CASSVDMSSNQPQHF.

This sequence joins TRBV19 and TRBJ2-1; 8 positions agree with TRBD1. The CDR3 covers 16 residues. Germline V CDR1 and CDR2: LNHDA, SQIVND (reference sequence). V gave up 7 bases and J gave up 4 bases; unmatched junction bases: 12. This CDR3 reads CASTQTPGGLYNEQFF. In nucleotides, the CDR3 is TGTGCCAGTACTCAGACCCCAGGGGGCCTGTACAATGAGCAGTTCTTC.

This clone has a handful of counts. The V gene is TRBV10-1, the J gene TRBJ2-1; 9 bases agree with TRBD1. With 4 bases clipped from V and 0 bases from J, the junction kept 13 bases outside the gene matches. The CDR3 runs 19 residues. Looked up from germline, CDR1 is WNHNN and CDR2 is SYGVQD (reference sequence). The CDR3: CASSGWTGAPGSSYNEQFF. The CDR3 coding sequence is TGCGCCAGCAGTGGCTGGACAGGGGCCCCCGGGAGCTCCTACAATGAGCAGTTCTTC.

The rearrangement joins TRBV2 to TRBJ1-2, with 7 bases aligning to TRBD1. This CDR3 comprises 13 residues. V trimming: 9 bases; J trimming: 6 bases; junction bases outside the gene matches: 10. Germline loops: CDR1 SNHLY, CDR2 FYNNEI. The CDR3 bases are TGTGCCAGAATCGAAGCGGACAGGAATGGCTACACCTTC. Translated: CARIEADRNGYTF.

The V and J genes are TRBV7-8 and TRBJ2-7, with TRBD2 identical over 11 bases. The CDR3 contains 15 residues. V shed 2 bases, J shed 2 bases, and the junction held 2 bases outside the gene matches. CDR1 is SGHVS, CDR2 FQNEAQ, per germline. The CDR3 spells CASSLRSGRAYEQYF. The CDR3 DNA reads TGTGCCAGCAGCTTACGTAGCGGGAGGGCCTACGAGCAGTACTTC. Supplemented by reference TRBV7-8 and TRBJ2-7, the full variable domain reads GAGVSQSPRYKVAKRGQDVALRCDPISGHVSLFWYQQALGQGPEFLTYFQNEAQLDKSGLPSDRFFAERPEGSVSTLKIQRTQQEDSAVYLCASSLRSGRAYEQYFGPGTRLTVT.

This clone was seen once. The rearrangement joins TRBV7-9 to TRBJ2-7, with D possibly TRBD2 on 5 matching bases. The germline V gene encodes CDR1 SEHNR and CDR2 FQNEAQ (reference sequence). There are 17 residues in the CDR3. Trimming pared 0 bases from V and 8 bases from J, leaving 23 bases between. CDR3: CASSLALAGGFNGKQYF. The DNA of the CDR3 is TGTGCCAGCAGCTTAGCGCTGGCGGGTGGGTTTAACGGTAAGCAGTACTTC. Variable domain in full (rest from reference TRBV7-9 and TRBJ2-7): DTGVSQNPRHKITKRGQNVTFRCDPISEHNRLYWYRQTLGQGPEFLTYFQNEAQLEKSRLLSDRFSAERPKGSFSTLEIQRTEQGDSAMYLCASSLALAGGFNGKQYFGPGTRLTVT.

This chain links TRBV5-1 with TRBJ2-5, with 8 bases aligning to TRBD1. Trimming took 0 bases from V and 5 from J; bases not matched to a gene: 3. The CDR3 totals 14 residues. Germline values: CDR1 SGHRS, CDR2 YFSETQ. The CDR3 loop reads CASSLAGGEETQYF. CDR3 nucleotide sequence: TGCGCCAGCAGCTTGGCAGGGGGCGAGGAGACCCAGTACTTC.

The table lists this clone with a few counts. The junction differs from germline at one of its ends, possibly a read error. The chain joins TRBV6-5 to TRBJ1-5, with D perhaps matching TRBD1 (6 bases). CDR3 length: 14 residues. Germline values: CDR1 MNHEY, CDR2 SVGAGI. CDR3 DNA sequence: TGTGCCAGCAGTGACTCCGGGACATCACAGCCCCAGCATTTT. Translating gives CASSDSGTSQPQHF.

This CDR3 is CASSGTALAKNIQYF. CDR3 bases: TGTGCCAGCAGTGGGACAGCTCTAGCCAAAAACATTCAGTACTTC. The chain carries TRBV28 and TRBJ2-4, with 7 bases that match TRBD1. CDR3 length equals 15 residues. CDR1 and CDR2 (germline): MDHEN, SYDVKM. V shed 5 bases, J shed 0 bases, and the junction held 4 bases outside the gene matches.

This sequence joins TRBV5-1 and TRBJ1-6, with TRBD1 matching 7 bases. The junction had 5 bases not matched to a gene; V was cut back by 1 base and J by 7 bases. This CDR3 spans 15 amino acids. Germline V gene data show CDR1 as SGHRS and CDR2 as YFSETQ. The CDR3 region has the DNA TGCGCCAGCAGCTTGTTACAGGGGACGAATTCACCCCTCCACTTT. It specifies CASSLLQGTNSPLHF.

In this sample, this clone turned up once. The chain has TRBV9 and TRBJ2-7, with 9 bases fitting TRBD2. V trimming: 3 bases; J trimming: 2 bases; junction bases outside the gene matches: 6. The CDR3 is 15 residues long. In germline, CDR1 is SGDLS, CDR2 YYNGEE. The CDR3 loop reads CASSERSGGTYEQYF. CDR3 in DNA: TGTGCCAGCAGCGAGAGGAGCGGGGGGACCTACGAGCAGTACTTC.

The chain employs TRBV6-5 and TRBJ2-7, with 9 bases lining up with TRBD2. Germline values: CDR1 MNHEY, CDR2 SVGAGI. V shed 5 bases and J 2 bases; nucleotides not matched to a gene: 4. This CDR3 comprises 14 residues. The CDR3 coding sequence is TGTGCCAGCAGTGAACTAGCGGGTGCCTACGAGCAGTACTTC. Encoded protein: CASSELAGAYEQYF.

This sequence joins TRBV7-9 and TRBJ2-7; TRBD2 aligns across 7 bases. J lost 2 bases, V lost 5 bases, and 6 bases had no gene match. Germline CDR1 and CDR2: SEHNR and FQNEAQ (reference sequence). The CDR3 runs 14 residues. Written as DNA, the CDR3 is TGTGCCAGCAGCCGACCGGGACTACCCTACGAGCAGTACTTC. Its translation is CASSRPGLPYEQYF. Variable domain in full (rest from reference TRBV7-9 and TRBJ2-7): DTGVSQNPRHKITKRGQNVTFRCDPISEHNRLYWYRQTLGQGPEFLTYFQNEAQLEKSRLLSDRFSAERPKGSFSTLEIQRTEQGDSAMYLCASSRPGLPYEQYFGPGTRLTVT.

The chain recombines TRBV2 with TRBJ1-2, with TRBD1 matching over 8 bases. The germline CDR1 and CDR2 sequences are SNHLY and FYNNEI. V shed 9 bases, J shed 6 bases, and the junction held 9 bases outside the gene matches. The CDR3 has 13 residues. The CDR3 here is CARDKDRENGYTF. The CDR3 DNA sequence: TGTGCCAGAGATAAGGACAGGGAGAATGGCTACACCTTC.

This clone appeared once. The V gene is TRBV4-1, the J gene TRBJ2-5; tentatively, D is TRBD1 (6 bases). The CDR3 loop spans 15 amino acids. V lost 3 bases and J lost 4, with 15 bases in between. Looked up from germline, CDR1 is MGHRA and CDR2 is YSYEKL. In DNA form, the CDR3 reads TGCGCCAGCAGCCATGCAGGGGATGGCCGAGAGACCCAGTACTTC. Its protein is CASSHAGDGRETQYF.